These 21 T cell receptor beta chains originate from one sample sequenced in a study of beta chain features in type 1 diabetes. These TCRs are of unknown antigen specificity. Overall study findings and caveats: All four CD4+ subsets of Type 1 diabetes patients contained TCRB CDR3s that were moderately but significantly shorter.

The sequenced template was cDNA made from the entire isolated RNA. Using immunoSEQ multiplex PCR, the repertoire was profiled, and TCRdb retains in-frame clones only, with some absent. The sample shows 310,000 or so clones, roughly 8.8% of them seen only once. What was sequenced was central memory CD4+ T cells from blood. The receptors were gathered from a young man with type 1 diabetes.

This clone was detected only a few times. The CDR3, as DNA: TGCGCCAGCAGCCTAGGTACGGGTGGTGAGACCCAGTACTTC. It translates to CASSLGTGGETQYF. The chain links TRBV4-3 to TRBJ2-5; D remains ambiguous. The CDR3 is 14 residues long. V lost 4 bases to trimming and J lost 5 bases, with 14 bases between them. Germline CDR1 LGHNA, CDR2 YSLEER.

This clone was recorded many times. This chain connects TRBV7-9 to TRBJ2-3; weak D call: TRBD2 (5 bases). CDR1 and CDR2 from the germline V gene are SEHNR and FQNEAQ (reference sequence). V gave up 8 bases and J gave up 0 bases, with 12 bases separating them. The CDR3 extends over 14 amino acids. The CDR3 loop reads CASCTDSSTDTQYF. For the CDR3, the DNA is TGTGCCAGCTGTACGGACTCTAGCACAGATACGCAGTATTTT.

In its sample, this clone was seen a few times. The gene calls are TRBV5-6 and TRBJ2-3; no clear D gene. V was pared by 3 bases and J by 9 bases, with 8 bases between. The CDR3 runs 11 residues. CDR1 and CDR2 (germline): SGHDT, YYEEEE. The CDR3 sequence is CASSSDLTQYF. CDR3 coding DNA: TGTGCCAGCAGCTCCGACTTGACGCAGTATTTT.

To note about this clone: Mismatch with germline at one junction end may stem from a read error. V usage is TRBV7-7 and J usage is TRBJ2-5, with D hard to call. The CDR3 runs 12 residues. Germline V gene data show CDR1 as SSHAT and CDR2 as FNYEAQ (reference sequence). DNA of the CDR3: TGTGCTAGCAGCTTAAACGGGGAGACCCAGTACTTC. Its protein is CASSLNGETQYF.

This clone was seen only a few times. The chain joins TRBV5-1 to TRBJ1-1; a possible D gene is TRBD1 (6 bases). The V and J ends lost 3 bases and 0 bases respectively, with 9 bases between them. This CDR3 spans 14 amino acids. CDR1 SGHRS and CDR2 YFSETQ come from the germline V gene. The DNA of the CDR3 is TGCGCCAGCAGCTACGGACAGCTGAACACTGAAGCTTTCTTT. Its translation is CASSYGQLNTEAFF.

This clone was observed a few times. CDR3 in amino acids: CASSFGGSKSIYEQYF. The CDR3 DNA follows: TGTGCCAGCAGCTTCGGGGGGTCTAAGAGTATCTACGAGCAGTACTTC. The chain joins TRBV5-4 to TRBJ2-7, with 7 positions matching TRBD2. The CDR3 consists of 16 residues. The germline gives CDR1 SGHNT, CDR2 YYREEE (reference sequence). The V gene end was trimmed by 2 bases and the J gene end by 3 bases; junction bases not matched to a gene: 11.

This clone showed up just a few times. Other DNA variants within this sample encode the same CDR3. The gene calls are TRBV7-2 and TRBJ2-3; D is uncertain. In germline, CDR1 is SGHTA, CDR2 FQGNSA. V was cut by 1 base and J by 3 bases, with 5 bases left in between. The CDR3 is 13 amino acids. CDR3 coding DNA: TGTGCCAGCAGCTTAGTTTGGACAGATACGCAGTATTTT. Its protein product is CASSLVWTDTQYF.

This clone was observed a handful of times. The J gene is TRBJ1-5, the V gene TRBV7-2; 9 nucleotides line up with TRBD1. The trim removed 3 bases at V and 6 bases at J, leaving 6 bases unmatched. The CDR3 has 15 residues. Germline values: CDR1 SGHTA, CDR2 FQGNSA. CDR3 nucleotide sequence: TGTGCCAGCAGCTTCGATTGGACAGGGGTTCAGCCCCAGCATTTT. This encodes CASSFDWTGVQPQHF.

This clone was observed a handful of times. The V call is TRBV18, the J call TRBJ2-3, with TRBD1 identical over 8 bases. Germline lookup yields CDR1 KGHSH and CDR2 LQKENI. The CDR3 totals 14 residues. J gave up 3 bases and V 4 bases, and 3 bases lay outside the gene matches. CDR3 protein: CASSRGQGTDTQYF. CDR3 nucleotides: TGTGCCAGCTCACGAGGACAGGGAACAGATACGCAGTATTTT.

This clone was seen at least ten times. Other DNA sequences in the same sample also yield this CDR3. The rearrangement joins TRBV5-5 to TRBJ2-1, with D possibly TRBD1 on 6 matching bases. CDR3 size: 13 residues. Germline CDR1 is SGHKS and CDR2 is YYEKEE (reference sequence). Trimming removed 5 bases from V and 5 bases from J, with 11 bases in between. CDR3: CASSLGADNEQFF. The DNA of the CDR3 is TGTGCCAGCAGTCTGGGGGCGGACAATGAGCAGTTCTTC.

This clone was observed at least ten times. The chain joins TRBV7-2 to TRBJ2-5, with unresolved D. With 6 bases removed from V and 2 bases from J, the gap between germline ends came to 19 bases. The CDR3 has 16 residues. Germline V gives CDR1 SGHTA, CDR2 FQGNSA. The CDR3 is CASSRREASDQETQYF. CDR3 DNA: TGTGCCAGCAGTCGGAGAGAGGCCTCCGATCAAGAGACCCAGTACTTC.

Many counts were recorded for this clone. The chain carries TRBV28 and TRBJ1-1; TRBD1 agrees at 9 bases. Germline V gene sequence: CDR1 MDHEN, CDR2 SYDVKM. The J segment lost 6 bases and the V segment lost 5 bases, leaving 13 bases of the junction unmatched. The CDR3 covers 16 residues. DNA of the CDR3: TGTGCCAGCAGTACAGGGGGCGCTAAATTGGGTGCTGAAGCTTTCTTT. Translated: CASSTGGAKLGAEAFF.

This clone was detected a few times. The J gene is TRBJ2-7, the V gene TRBV27; the D gene is possibly TRBD2 (6 bases). Germline V gene sequence: CDR1 MNHEY, CDR2 SMNVEV (reference sequence). This CDR3 comprises 11 residues. The V end was cut by 2 bases, the J end by 7 bases, with 6 bases between. CDR3 DNA sequence: TGTGCCAGCAGTTTAGCGGGGGAGCAGTACTTC. This gives the protein CASSLAGEQYF.

This clone was detected a few times. One junction end does not reproduce the germline sequence, and a read error may be involved. The chain carries TRBV29-1 and TRBJ2-3; D is ambiguous. The CDR3 length is 13 residues. Germline CDR1 is SQVTM and CDR2 is ANQGSEA. CDR3 protein: CSVDAGTQDTQYF. CDR3 coding DNA: TGCAGTGTTGATGCAGGTACACAAGATACGCAGTATTTT.

This clone has more than one count but fewer than ten. The chain joins TRBV9 to TRBJ1-6, with 8 bases that match TRBD1. Germline loops: CDR1 SGDLS, CDR2 YYNGEE. There are 15 residues in the CDR3. V gave up 3 bases and J gave up 8 bases; unmatched junction bases: 7. The CDR3 sequence is CASSERGQEDSPLHF. For the CDR3, the DNA is TGTGCCAGCAGCGAACGGGGACAGGAAGATTCACCCCTCCACTTT.

The J gene is TRBJ1-5, the V gene TRBV30; no clear D gene. V was cut by 0 bases and J by 6 bases, with 9 bases left in between. The CDR3 spans 13 residues. CDR1 and CDR2 (germline): GTSNPN, SVGIG (reference sequence). The CDR3 DNA reads as TGTGCCTGGAGTGTAGCTGGGTTTCAGCCCCAGCATTTT. Its protein product is CAWSVAGFQPQHF.

This clone appeared a few times. V and J are TRBV7-2 and TRBJ2-3; tentative D call: TRBD2 (6 bases). This CDR3 has 15 amino acids. With 4 bases removed from V and 0 bases from J, the gap between germline ends came to 11 bases. Germline assignment: CDR1 SGHTA and CDR2 FQGNSA. CDR3 bases: TGTGCCAGCAGCTCGGACTATCTTAGCACAGATACGCAGTATTTT. This translates into CASSSDYLSTDTQYF.

This clone was detected a few times. A read error may account for a junction end that differs from germline. This chain joins TRBV7-7 and TRBJ2-1; 13 nucleotides agree with TRBD2. The CDR3 is 18 residues long. The germline CDR1 and CDR2 sequences are SSHAT and FNYEAQ (reference sequence). The CDR3 reads CASSSHERTSGGYNEQFF. In nucleotides, the CDR3 is TGCGCCAGCAGCTCGCACGAAAGGACTAGCGGGGGATACAATGAGCAGTTCTTC.

This clone is a singleton in its sample. V usage is TRBV5-1 and J usage is TRBJ1-6; 9 positions agree with TRBD1. The CDR3 is 17 residues long. With V trimmed by 0 bases and J by 9 bases, 10 bases remained unmatched. Per germline, CDR1 SGHRS and CDR2 YFSETQ. The CDR3 protein is CASSLAGGQGNGSPLHF. The CDR3 DNA sequence: TGCGCCAGCAGCTTGGCCGGGGGACAGGGAAACGGTTCACCCCTCCACTTT. The full variable domain, completed using reference TRBV5-1 and TRBJ1-6, is KAGVTQTPRYLIKTRGQQVTLSCSPISGHRSVSWYQQTPGQGLQFLFEYFSETQRNKGNFPGRFSGRQFSNSRSEMNVSTLELGDSALYLCASSLAGGQGNGSPLHFGNGTRLTVT.

V and J are TRBV6-5 and TRBJ1-2; D not certain. V lost 2 bases to trimming and J lost 2 bases, with 3 bases between them. The CDR3 has 12 amino acids. The germline V gene has CDR1 MNHEY and CDR2 SVGAGI. The CDR3 loop is CASSYRNYGYTF. For the CDR3, the DNA is TGTGCCAGCAGTTACCGAAACTATGGCTACACCTTC.

The sample holds a few counts of this clone. This chain joins TRBV12-2 and TRBJ1-4; the table calls TRBD1, which could not be checked here. TRBV12-2 is flagged as a pseudogene. The CDR3 loop spans 13 amino acids. For the CDR3, the DNA is TGTGCCAGCGAGGGACAGTCAAAGGAAAAACTGTTTTTT. It codes for CASEGQSKEKLFF.